These T cell receptor beta chains were read from a single sample in a study of blood T cell repertoires in COVID-19. TCRdb's copy holds only in-frame clones and misses some; the assay was immunoSEQ multiplex PCR. This table holds under 200,000 clones, roughly 90% found once. The specimen was PBMCs or T cells enriched from blood (not recorded which). Receptors were obtained from a woman between 18 and 29 years old who had recovered from COVID-19. The CDR3 runs from the conserved cysteine through the conserved F or W. Each record gives: D gene, V gene, J gene, clone size, CDR3 protein, CDR3 DNA. D genes are given only for firm matches. Clone size appears in some rows only: once, few, many, or a class for an expanded clone.

D: -
V: TRBV4-2
J: TRBJ2-3
size: -
CDR3: CASKRTEASDTQYF
DNA: TGTGCCAGCAAGAGGACAGAGGCTTCAGATACGCAGTATTTT

D: TRBD1
V: TRBV29-1
J: TRBJ2-5
size: -
CDR3: CSVEPGQGHETQYF
DNA: TGCAGCGTAGAACCCGGACAGGGGCATGAGACCCAGTACTTC

D: TRBD1
V: TRBV4-2
J: TRBJ2-4
size: -
CDR3: CASSQDQGAGGDIQYF
DNA: TGTGCCAGCAGCCAAGACCAGGGGGCAGGGGGAGACATTCAGTACTTC

D: TRBD2
V: TRBV12-5
J: TRBJ2-3
size: -
CDR3: CASGLASGADTQYF
DNA: TGTGCTAGTGGTTTGGCTAGCGGAGCAGATACGCAGTATTTT

D: -
V: TRBV14
J: TRBJ1-2
size: -
CDR3: CASSQEGAGRRGYTF
DNA: TGTGCCAGCAGCCAAGAAGGGGCCGGTCGGCGGGGCTACACCTTC

D: -
V: TRBV7-9
J: TRBJ1-4
size: -
CDR3: CASSDDSATNEKLFF
DNA: TGTGCCAGCAGCGACGACAGCGCAACTAATGAAAAACTGTTTTTT

D: TRBD2
V: TRBV7-9
J: TRBJ2-5
size: -
CDR3: CASSSGLAIGTQYF
DNA: TGTGCCAGCAGCTCGGGACTAGCGATCGGGACCCAGTACTTC

D: -
V: TRBV7-9
J: TRBJ1-2
size: -
CDR3: CASSLTLTPGKGVGYTF
DNA: TGTGCCAGCAGCTTAACTCTCACGCCCGGGAAGGGAGTAGGCTACACCTTC

D: TRBD1
V: TRBV12-5
J: TRBJ1-1
size: -
CDR3: CASGSPPDRGDTEAFF
DNA: TGTGCTAGTGGTTCCCCGCCCGACAGGGGGGACACTGAAGCTTTCTTT

D: TRBD1
V: TRBV28
J: TRBJ2-7
size: -
CDR3: CASLSGTGMSYEQYF
DNA: TGTGCCAGTCTGTCCGGGACAGGGATGTCCTACGAGCAGTACTTC

D: TRBD2
V: TRBV5-1
J: TRBJ2-1
size: -
CDR3: CASSLTSGQSYNEQFF
DNA: TGCGCCAGCAGCCTGACTAGCGGCCAATCCTACAATGAGCAGTTCTTC

D: -
V: TRBV21-1
J: TRBJ2-3
size: -
CDR3: CASSKEGTSYRTDTQYF
DNA: TGTGCCAGCAGCAAAGAGGGGACATCGTACCGCACAGATACGCAGTATTTT

D: TRBD1
V: TRBV3-1/TRBV3-2
J: TRBJ1-4
size: few
CDR3: CASSQDGIGTGNEKLFF
DNA: TGTGCCAGCAGCCAAGATGGGATCGGGACAGGAAATGAAAAACTGTTTTTT

D: -
V: TRBV6-5
J: TRBJ2-3
size: -
CDR3: CASSYSPLSTDTQYF
DNA: TGTGCCAGCAGTTATAGCCCGCTCAGCACAGATACGCAGTATTTT

D: -
V: TRBV6-1
J: TRBJ1-1
size: once
CDR3: CASSEVGDLSSAFF
DNA: TGTGCCAGCAGTGAAGTGGGCGATTTGTCCTCAGCTTTCTTT

D: -
V: TRBV5-1
J: TRBJ1-4
size: -
CDR3: CASSRDTRQDEKLFF
DNA: TGCGCCAGCAGCAGGGACACACGACAGGATGAAAAACTGTTTTTT

D: TRBD1
V: TRBV19
J: TRBJ1-1
size: -
CDR3: CASTGTGMRTEAFF
DNA: TGTGCCAGTACGGGGACAGGGATGAGGACTGAAGCTTTCTTT

D: -
V: TRBV29-1
J: TRBJ1-6
size: -
CDR3: CSAKTGVNSPLHF
DNA: TGCAGCGCTAAGACGGGAGTTAATTCACCCCTCCACTTT

D: TRBD1
V: TRBV5-6
J: TRBJ1-1
size: -
CDR3: CASSLMGQTDTEAFF
DNA: TGTGCCAGCAGCTTGATGGGACAGACAGACACTGAAGCTTTCTTT

D: TRBD1
V: TRBV15
J: TRBJ1-4
size: -
CDR3: CATSSRPQGAGEKLFF
DNA: TGTGCCACCAGCAGCCGCCCTCAGGGGGCGGGGGAAAAACTGTTTTTT

D: -
V: TRBV7-9
J: TRBJ2-7
size: -
CDR3: CASSLGVGGRAYEQYF
DNA: TGTGCCAGCAGCTTAGGCGTTGGAGGAAGGGCCTACGAGCAGTACTTC

D: -
V: TRBV13
J: TRBJ2-5
size: -
CDR3: CASSLGPQETQYF
DNA: TGTGCCAGCAGCTTAGGCCCTCAAGAGACCCAGTACTTC